Listed here is a single T cell receptor beta chain. The sample originates from a study of monozygotic twins with inflammatory bowel disease. The authors ran two nested PCRs of 16 and 9 cycles on TCRalpha and TCRbeta cDNA. TCRdb reprocessed the 5' RACE reads, with one entry per CDR3 protein and no DNA. The listing contains approximately 400,000 distinct CDR3 sequences. CDR1 is SQVTM, CDR2 ANQGSEA, per germline. The CDR3 is made up of 14 amino acids. The specimen was blood. The J gene is TRBJ2-5, the V gene TRBV29-1; TCRdb selects TRBD2, and the lack of DNA leaves this call unchecked. The source is a human donor with ulcerative colitis or Crohn's disease, or a healthy co-twin of an affected twin (not recorded which). CDR3 protein: CSVEGTSGQETQYF.